This T cell receptor beta chain stems from a study of T cell changes during pregnancy in multiple sclerosis. Trimming stripped 5 bases from V and 10 bases from J, with 8 bases between. This CDR3 is built from 11 residues. Germline V gives CDR1 SGHTA, CDR2 FQGNSA. Some clones are missing from TCRdb's copy, which holds only in-frame ones; the method was immunoSEQ multiplex PCR. The sample yields about 56,000 clones, about 89% seen once. The sequence was collected from a female donor with multiple sclerosis, enrolled in a pregnancy study. The chain joins TRBV7-2 to TRBJ1-4; D remains unclear. The sequenced sample was peripheral blood, obtained after pregnancy. CDR3 protein: CASSQEGKLFF. The CDR3 nucleotides read TGTGCCAGCAGCCAAGAGGGAAAACTGTTTTTT.